What follows is one T cell receptor (beta chain) and its context. The data are from a study of shared clonotypes between healthy human individuals. Here immunoSEQ multiplex PCR was the method, and the copy in TCRdb shows in-frame clones only, minus some. The sample has approximately 500,000 clones; 96% are singletons. Trimming stripped 8 bases from V and 5 bases from J, with 12 bases between. The CDR3 runs 12 residues. Germline lookup yields CDR1 MNHNY and CDR2 SVGAGI (reference sequence). J is TRBJ1-1 and V is TRBV6-6; the D gene is possibly TRBD1 (5 bases). This receptor was taken from a woman in her twenties or thirties in good health. Sequenced material: naive CD4+ T cells sorted from blood. This sample's subset: CD45RA+ positively selected. The CDR3 coding sequence is TGTGCCAGCCGAGGGGTGGGAACTGAAGCTTTCTTT. Residues: CASRGVGTEAFF.